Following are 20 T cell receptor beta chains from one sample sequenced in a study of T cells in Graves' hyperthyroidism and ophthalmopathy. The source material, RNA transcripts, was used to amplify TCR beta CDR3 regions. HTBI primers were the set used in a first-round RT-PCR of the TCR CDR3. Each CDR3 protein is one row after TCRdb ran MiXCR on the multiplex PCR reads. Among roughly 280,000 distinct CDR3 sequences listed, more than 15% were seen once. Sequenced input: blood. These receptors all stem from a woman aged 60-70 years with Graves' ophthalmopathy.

DNA of the CDR3: TGTGCCATCAGAACAGGGGTTGGCACCGGGGAGCTGTTTTTT. Translating it yields CAIRTGVGTGELFF. This rearrangement joins TRBV10-3 to TRBJ2-2; 7 bases are a match to TRBD1. Germline V gives CDR1 ENHRY, CDR2 SYGVKD. There are 14 residues in the CDR3. After removal of 6 bases from V and 4 bases from J, the junction contained 5 bases not matched to a gene.

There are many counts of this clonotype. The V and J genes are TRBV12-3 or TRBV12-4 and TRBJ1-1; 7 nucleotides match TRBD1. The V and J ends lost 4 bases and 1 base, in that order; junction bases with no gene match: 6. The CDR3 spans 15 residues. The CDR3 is CASSSWTGRNTEAFF. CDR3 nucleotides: TGTGCCAGCAGTTCCTGGACAGGTAGGAACACTGAAGCTTTCTTT.

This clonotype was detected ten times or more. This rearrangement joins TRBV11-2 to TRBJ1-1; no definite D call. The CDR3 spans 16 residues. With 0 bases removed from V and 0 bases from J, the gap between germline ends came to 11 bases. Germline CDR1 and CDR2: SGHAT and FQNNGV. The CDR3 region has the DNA TGTGCCAGCAGCTTAGATACCAGCCGAATGAACACTGAAGCTTTCTTT. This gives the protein CASSLDTSRMNTEAFF.

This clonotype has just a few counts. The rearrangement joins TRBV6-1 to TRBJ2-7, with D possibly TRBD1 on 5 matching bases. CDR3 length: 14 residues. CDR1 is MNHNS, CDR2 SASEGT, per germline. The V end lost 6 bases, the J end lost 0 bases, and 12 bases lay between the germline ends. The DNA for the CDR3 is TGTGCCAGCAGCCACCTACAGGCCTCCTACGAGCAGTACTTC. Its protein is CASSHLQASYEQYF.

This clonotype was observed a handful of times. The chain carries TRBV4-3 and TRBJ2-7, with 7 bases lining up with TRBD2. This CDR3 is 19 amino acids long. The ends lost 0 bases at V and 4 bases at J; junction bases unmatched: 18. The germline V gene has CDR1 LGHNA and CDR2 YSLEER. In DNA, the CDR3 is TGCGCCAGCAGCCAAGATCGGAGCGGGGTCCGAGGACCAACATACGAGCAGTACTTC. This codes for CASSQDRSGVRGPTYEQYF.

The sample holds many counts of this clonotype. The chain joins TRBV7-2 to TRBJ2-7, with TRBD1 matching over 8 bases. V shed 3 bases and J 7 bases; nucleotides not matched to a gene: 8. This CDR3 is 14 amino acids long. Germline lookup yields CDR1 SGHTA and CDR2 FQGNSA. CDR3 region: CASSFRTGNREQYF. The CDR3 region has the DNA TGTGCCAGCAGCTTTAGGACAGGGAACAGGGAGCAGTACTTC.

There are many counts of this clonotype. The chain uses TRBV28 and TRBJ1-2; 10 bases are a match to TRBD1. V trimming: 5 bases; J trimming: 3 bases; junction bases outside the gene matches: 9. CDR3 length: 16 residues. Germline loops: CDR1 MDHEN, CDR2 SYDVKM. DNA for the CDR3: TGTGCCAGCAGTCAAGCCGGGACAGGGGCGCACTATGGCTACACCTTC. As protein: CASSQAGTGAHYGYTF.

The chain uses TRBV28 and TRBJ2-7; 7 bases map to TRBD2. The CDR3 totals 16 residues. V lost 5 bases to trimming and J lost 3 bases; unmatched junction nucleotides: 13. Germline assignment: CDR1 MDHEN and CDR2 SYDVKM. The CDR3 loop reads CASSDPRDYEFYEQYF. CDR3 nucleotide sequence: TGTGCCAGCAGTGATCCCCGGGACTACGAGTTCTACGAGCAGTACTTC.

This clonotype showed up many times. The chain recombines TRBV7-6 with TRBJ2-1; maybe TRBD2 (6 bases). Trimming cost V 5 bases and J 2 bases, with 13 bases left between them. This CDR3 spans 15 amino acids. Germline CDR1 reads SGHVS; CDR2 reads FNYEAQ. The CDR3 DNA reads TGTGCCAGCAGCCGCCTTAGCGGCACCTACAATGAGCAGTTCTTC. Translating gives CASSRLSGTYNEQFF.

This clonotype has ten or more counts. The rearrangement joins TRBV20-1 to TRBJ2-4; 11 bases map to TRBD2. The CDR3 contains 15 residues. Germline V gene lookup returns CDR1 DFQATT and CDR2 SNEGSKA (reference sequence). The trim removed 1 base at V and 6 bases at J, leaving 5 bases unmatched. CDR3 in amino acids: CSARALAGEGNIQYF. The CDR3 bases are TGCAGTGCTAGAGCACTAGCGGGGGAGGGAAACATTCAGTACTTC.

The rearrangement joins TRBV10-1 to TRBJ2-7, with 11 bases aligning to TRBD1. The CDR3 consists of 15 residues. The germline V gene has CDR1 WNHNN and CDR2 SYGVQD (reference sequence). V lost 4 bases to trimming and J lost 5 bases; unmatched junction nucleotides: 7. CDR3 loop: CASSGGQGDADEQYF. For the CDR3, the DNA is TGCGCCAGCAGTGGGGGACAGGGGGACGCCGACGAGCAGTACTTC.

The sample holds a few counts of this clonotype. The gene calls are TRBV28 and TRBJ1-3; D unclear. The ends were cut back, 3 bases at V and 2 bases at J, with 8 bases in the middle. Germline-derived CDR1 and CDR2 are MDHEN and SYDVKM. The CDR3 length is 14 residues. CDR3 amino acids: CASSFPGAGNTIYF. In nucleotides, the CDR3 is TGTGCCAGCAGTTTTCCCGGGGCTGGAAACACCATATATTTT. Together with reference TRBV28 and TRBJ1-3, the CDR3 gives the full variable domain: DVKVTQSSRYLVKRTGEKVFLECVQDMDHENMFWYRQDPGLGLRLIYFSYDVKMKEKGDIPEGYSVSREKKERFSLILESASTNQTSMYLCASSFPGAGNTIYFGEGSWLTVV.

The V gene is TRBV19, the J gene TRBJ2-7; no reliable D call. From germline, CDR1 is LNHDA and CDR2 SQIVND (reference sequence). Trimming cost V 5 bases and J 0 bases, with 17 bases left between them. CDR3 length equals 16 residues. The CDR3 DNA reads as TGTGCCAGTAGTCCCCGCGGACGGCTGAGCTCCTACGAGCAGTACTTC. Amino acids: CASSPRGRLSSYEQYF.

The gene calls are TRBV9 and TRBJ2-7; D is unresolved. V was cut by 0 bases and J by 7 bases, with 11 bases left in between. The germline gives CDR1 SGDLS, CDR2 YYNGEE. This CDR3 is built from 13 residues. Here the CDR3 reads CASSVDMHREQYF. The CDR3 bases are TGTGCCAGCAGCGTAGATATGCACAGAGAGCAGTACTTC.

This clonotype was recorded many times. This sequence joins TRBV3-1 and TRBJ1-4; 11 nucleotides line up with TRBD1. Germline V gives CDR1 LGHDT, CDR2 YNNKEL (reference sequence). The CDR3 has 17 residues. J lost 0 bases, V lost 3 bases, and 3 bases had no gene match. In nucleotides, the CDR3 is TGTGCCAGCAGCCAGCGGGACAGGGGGGCAACTAATGAAAAACTGTTTTTT. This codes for CASSQRDRGATNEKLFF.

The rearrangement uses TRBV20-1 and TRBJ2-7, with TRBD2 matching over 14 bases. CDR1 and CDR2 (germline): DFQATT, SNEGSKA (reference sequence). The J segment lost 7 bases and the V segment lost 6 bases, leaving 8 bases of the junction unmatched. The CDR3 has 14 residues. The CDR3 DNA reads TGCAGTGCCCCCTGGACTAGCGGGAGGTGGGAGCAGTACTTC. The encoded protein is CSAPWTSGRWEQYF.

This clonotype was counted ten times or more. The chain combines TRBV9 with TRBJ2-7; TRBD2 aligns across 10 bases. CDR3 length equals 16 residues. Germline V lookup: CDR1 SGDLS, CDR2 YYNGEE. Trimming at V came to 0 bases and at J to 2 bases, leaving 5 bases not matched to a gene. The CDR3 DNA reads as TGTGCCAGCAGCGTAGGGGTCAGCGGGGGGGCCTACGAGCAGTACTTC. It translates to CASSVGVSGGAYEQYF.

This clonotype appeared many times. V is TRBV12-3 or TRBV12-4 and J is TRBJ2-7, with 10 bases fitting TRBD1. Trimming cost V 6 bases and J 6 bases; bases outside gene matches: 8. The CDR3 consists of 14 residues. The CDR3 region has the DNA TGTGCCAGCAGCCCCCGACAGGGGGCTGTCGAGCAGTACTTC. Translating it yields CASSPRQGAVEQYF.

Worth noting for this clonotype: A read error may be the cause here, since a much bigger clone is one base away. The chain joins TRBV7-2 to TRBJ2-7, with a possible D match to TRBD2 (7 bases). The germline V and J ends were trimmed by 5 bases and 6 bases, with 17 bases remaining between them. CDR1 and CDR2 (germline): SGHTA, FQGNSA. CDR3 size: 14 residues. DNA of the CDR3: TGTGCCAGCAGCCCCCGGGGGGCTTACGGCGAGCAGTACTTC. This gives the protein CASSPRGAYGEQYF.

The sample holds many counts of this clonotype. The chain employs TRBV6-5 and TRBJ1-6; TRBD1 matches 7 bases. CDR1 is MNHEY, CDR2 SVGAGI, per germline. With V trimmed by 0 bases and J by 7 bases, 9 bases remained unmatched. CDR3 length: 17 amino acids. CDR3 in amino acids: CASSYSSQGGWNSPLHF. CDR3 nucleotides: TGTGCCAGCAGTTACTCGAGTCAAGGGGGCTGGAATTCACCCCTCCACTTT.